Reported below is one TCR beta chain. No antigen is known for it. The junction had 7 bases not matched to a gene; V was cut back by 4 bases and J by 3 bases. This CDR3 comprises 15 residues. In germline, CDR1 is SGHTA, CDR2 FQGNSA. The data derive from a study of identical twins. Whole-study findings and limits: Memory repertoires showed no such pattern, whereas abundant cord blood beta clonotypes carried fewer insertions. It was possible that invariant MAIT and iNKT cells partly confounded the zero-insertion analyses. Sequences that were out-of-frame, alpha and twin-shared displayed an excess of low generation probability.

Through template switching, a universal primer site was introduced, and the cDNA contained unique molecular identifiers. One entry per CDR3 protein, called by TCRdb with MiXCR from the 5' RACE reads. The table has around 1.7 million distinct CDR3 sequences, about 30% seen once. The sequenced sample consisted of cord blood. This TCR was sampled from a newborn girl in good health. The chain recombines TRBV7-2 with TRBJ2-3; TRBD1 matches 7 bases. CDR3 DNA sequence: TGTGCCAGCAGCTCGGACAGGATTCCTACAGATACGCAGTATTTT. It specifies CASSSDRIPTDTQYF.